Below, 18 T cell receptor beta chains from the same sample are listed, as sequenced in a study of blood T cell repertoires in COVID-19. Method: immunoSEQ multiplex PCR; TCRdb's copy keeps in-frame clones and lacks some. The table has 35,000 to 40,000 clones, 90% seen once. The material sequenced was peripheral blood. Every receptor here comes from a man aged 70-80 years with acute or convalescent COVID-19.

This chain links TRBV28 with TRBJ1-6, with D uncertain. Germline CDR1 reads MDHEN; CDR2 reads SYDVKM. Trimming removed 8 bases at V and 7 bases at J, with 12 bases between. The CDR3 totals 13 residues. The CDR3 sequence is CASLYALNSPLHF. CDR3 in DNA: TGTGCCAGCCTCTACGCTCTGAATTCACCCCTCCACTTT.

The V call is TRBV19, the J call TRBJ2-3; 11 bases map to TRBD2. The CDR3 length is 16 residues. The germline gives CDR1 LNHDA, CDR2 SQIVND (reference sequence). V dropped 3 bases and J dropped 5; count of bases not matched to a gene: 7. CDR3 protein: CASSMALAGEVDTQYF. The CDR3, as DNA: TGTGCCAGTAGTATGGCACTAGCGGGAGAAGTAGATACGCAGTATTTT.

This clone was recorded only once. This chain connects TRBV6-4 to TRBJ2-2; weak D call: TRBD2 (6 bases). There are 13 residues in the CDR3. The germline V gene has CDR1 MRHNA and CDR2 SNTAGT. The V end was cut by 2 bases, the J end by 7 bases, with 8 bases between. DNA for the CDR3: TGTGCCAGCAGTGACCGCGGGGTCGGGGAGCTGTTTTTT. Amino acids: CASSDRGVGELFF.

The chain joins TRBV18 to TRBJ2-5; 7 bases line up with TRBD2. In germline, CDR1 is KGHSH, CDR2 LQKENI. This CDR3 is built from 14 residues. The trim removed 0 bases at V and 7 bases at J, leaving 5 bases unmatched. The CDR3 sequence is CASSPPGGYGTQYF. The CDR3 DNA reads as TGTGCCAGCTCACCACCGGGGGGGTACGGGACCCAGTACTTC. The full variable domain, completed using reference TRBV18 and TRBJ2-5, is NAGVMQNPRHLVRRRGQEARLRCSPMKGHSHVYWYRQLPEEGLKFMVYLQKENIIDESGMPKERFSAEFPKEGPSILRIQQVVRGDSAAYFCASSPPGGYGTQYFGPGTRLLVL.

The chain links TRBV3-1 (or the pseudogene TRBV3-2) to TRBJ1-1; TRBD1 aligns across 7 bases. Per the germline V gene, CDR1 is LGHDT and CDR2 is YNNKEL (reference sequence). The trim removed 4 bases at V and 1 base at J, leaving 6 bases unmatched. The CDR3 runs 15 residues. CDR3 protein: CASSPEDRTNTEAFF. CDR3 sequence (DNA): TGTGCCAGCAGCCCCGAGGACAGGACGAACACTGAAGCTTTCTTT.

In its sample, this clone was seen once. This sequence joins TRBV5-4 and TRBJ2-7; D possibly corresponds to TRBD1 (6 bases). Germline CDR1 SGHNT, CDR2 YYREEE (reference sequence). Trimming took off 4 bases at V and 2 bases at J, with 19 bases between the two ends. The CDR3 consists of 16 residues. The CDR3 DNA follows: TGTGCCAGCAGCCCGGAACTTCGGGACATTGCCTACGAGCAGTACTTC. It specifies CASSPELRDIAYEQYF.

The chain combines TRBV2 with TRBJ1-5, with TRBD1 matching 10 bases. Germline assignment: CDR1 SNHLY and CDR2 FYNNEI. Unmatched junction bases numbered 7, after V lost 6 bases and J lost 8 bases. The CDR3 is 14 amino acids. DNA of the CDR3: TGTGCCAGCAGCGAGACAGGGGGCGGAGAGCCCCAGCATTTT. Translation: CASSETGGGEPQHF.

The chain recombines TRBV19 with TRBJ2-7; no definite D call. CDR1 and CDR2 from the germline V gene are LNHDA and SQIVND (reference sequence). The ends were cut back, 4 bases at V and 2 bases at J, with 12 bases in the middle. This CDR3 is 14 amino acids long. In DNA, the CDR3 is TGTGCCAGTAGTAGGGCAGTTCAACCCTACGAGCAGTACTTC. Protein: CASSRAVQPYEQYF.

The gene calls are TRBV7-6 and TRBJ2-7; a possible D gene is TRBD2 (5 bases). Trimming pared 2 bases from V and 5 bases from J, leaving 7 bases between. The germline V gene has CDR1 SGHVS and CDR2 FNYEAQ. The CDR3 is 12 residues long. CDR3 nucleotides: TGTGCCAGCAGCTTATGGAGGAACGAGCAGTACTTC. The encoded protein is CASSLWRNEQYF.

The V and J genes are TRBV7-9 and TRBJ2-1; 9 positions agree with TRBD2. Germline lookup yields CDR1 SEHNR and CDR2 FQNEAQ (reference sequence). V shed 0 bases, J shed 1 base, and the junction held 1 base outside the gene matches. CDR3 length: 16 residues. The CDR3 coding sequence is TGTGCCAGCAGCTTAGCTCTAGCGGGGTCCTACAATGAGCAGTTCTTC. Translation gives CASSLALAGSYNEQFF.

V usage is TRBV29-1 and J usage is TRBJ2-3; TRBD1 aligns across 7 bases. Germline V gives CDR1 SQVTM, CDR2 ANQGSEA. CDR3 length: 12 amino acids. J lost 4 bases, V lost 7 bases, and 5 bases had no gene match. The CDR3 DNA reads TGCAGCGCCGTAGGGGGCGCAGATACGCAGTATTTT. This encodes CSAVGGADTQYF.

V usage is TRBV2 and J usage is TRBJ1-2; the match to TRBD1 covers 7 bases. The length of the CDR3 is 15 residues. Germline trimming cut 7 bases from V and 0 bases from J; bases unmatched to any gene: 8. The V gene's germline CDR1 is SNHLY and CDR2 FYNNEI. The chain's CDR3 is CASTPSGTANYGYTF. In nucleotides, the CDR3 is TGTGCCAGCACCCCATCCGGGACAGCTAACTATGGCTACACCTTC.

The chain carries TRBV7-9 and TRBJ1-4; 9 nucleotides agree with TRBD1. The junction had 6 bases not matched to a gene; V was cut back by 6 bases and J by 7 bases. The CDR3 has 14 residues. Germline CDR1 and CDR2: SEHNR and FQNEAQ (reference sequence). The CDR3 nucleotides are TGTGCCAGCAGTTCAGACAGGGGGAGTGAAAAACTGTTTTTT. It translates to CASSSDRGSEKLFF.

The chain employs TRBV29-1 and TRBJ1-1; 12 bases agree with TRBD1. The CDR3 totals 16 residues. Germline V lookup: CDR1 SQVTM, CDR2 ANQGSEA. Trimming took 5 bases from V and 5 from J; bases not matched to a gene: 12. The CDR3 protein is CSVSYPGQGATTEAFF. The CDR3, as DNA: TGCAGCGTTTCTTATCCGGGACAGGGGGCAACGACTGAAGCTTTCTTT.

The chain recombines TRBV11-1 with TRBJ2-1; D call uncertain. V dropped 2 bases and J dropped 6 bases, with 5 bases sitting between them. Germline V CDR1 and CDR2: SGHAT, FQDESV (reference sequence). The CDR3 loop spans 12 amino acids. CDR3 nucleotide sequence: TGTGCCAGCAGCTTATTGAGCAATGAGCAGTTCTTC. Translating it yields CASSLLSNEQFF.

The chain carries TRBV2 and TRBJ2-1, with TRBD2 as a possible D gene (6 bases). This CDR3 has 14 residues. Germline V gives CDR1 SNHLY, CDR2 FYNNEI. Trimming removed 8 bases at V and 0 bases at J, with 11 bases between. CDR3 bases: TGTGCCAGCTCGGCGGAGGGCTCCTACAATGAGCAGTTCTTC. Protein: CASSAEGSYNEQFF.

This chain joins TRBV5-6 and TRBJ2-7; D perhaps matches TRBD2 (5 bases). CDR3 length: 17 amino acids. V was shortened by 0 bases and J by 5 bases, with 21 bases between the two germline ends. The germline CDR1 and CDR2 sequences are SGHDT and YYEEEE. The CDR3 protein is CASSLVGPASMEDEQYF. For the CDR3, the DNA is TGTGCCAGCAGCTTGGTCGGACCAGCGTCCATGGAGGACGAGCAGTACTTC.

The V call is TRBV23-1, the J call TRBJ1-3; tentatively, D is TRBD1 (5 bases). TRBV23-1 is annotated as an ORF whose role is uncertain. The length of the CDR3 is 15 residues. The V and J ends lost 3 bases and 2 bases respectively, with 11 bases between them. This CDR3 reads CASSHPRVTGNTIYF. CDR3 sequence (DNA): TGCGCCAGCAGTCACCCCAGGGTAACTGGAAACACCATATATTTT.